This T cell receptor beta chain was retrieved from a study of OX40 agonist ivuxolimab in advanced cancers. Overall study context: Intravenous ivuxolimab was administered to patients every 2 weeks at 0.01 to 10 mg/kg. Partial responses occurred in three patients (one hepatocellular carcinoma, two cutaneous melanoma).

Method: immunoSEQ multiplex PCR; TCRdb's copy keeps in-frame clones and lacks some. The sample holds some 44,000 clones; approximately 83% are singletons and the top ten take 30% to 45%. This clone was observed a single time. CDR1 KGHSH and CDR2 LQKENI come from the germline V gene. V shed 4 bases, J shed 7 bases, and the junction held 8 bases outside the gene matches. The CDR3 has 15 amino acids. This receptor was obtained from an adult with an advanced solid tumor such as melanoma, head and neck, liver or kidney cancer. This chain links TRBV18 with TRBJ1-5; 9 nucleotides agree with TRBD1. This specimen was CD4+ or CD8+ T cells sorted from blood, taken in a trial of the OX40 agonist ivuxolimab. This CDR3 reads CASSQGQGIGQPQHF. The CDR3 coding sequence is TGTGCCAGCTCACAGGGACAGGGAATCGGGCAGCCCCAGCATTTT. Full variable domain (rest looked up from reference TRBV18 and TRBJ1-5): NAGVMQNPRHLVRRRGQEARLRCSPMKGHSHVYWYRQLPEEGLKFMVYLQKENIIDESGMPKERFSAEFPKEGPSILRIQQVVRGDSAAYFCASSQGQGIGQPQHFGDGTRLSIL.